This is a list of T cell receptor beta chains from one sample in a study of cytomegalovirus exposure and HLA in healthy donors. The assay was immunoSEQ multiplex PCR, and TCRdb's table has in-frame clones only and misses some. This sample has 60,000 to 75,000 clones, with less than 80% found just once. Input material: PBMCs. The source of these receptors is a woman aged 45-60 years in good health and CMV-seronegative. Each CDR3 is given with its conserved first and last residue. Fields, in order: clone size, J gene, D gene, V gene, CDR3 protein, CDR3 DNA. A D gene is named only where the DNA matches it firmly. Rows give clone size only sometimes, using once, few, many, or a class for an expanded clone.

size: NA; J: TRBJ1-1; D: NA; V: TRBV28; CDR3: CASSFLGQPYLEAFF; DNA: TGTGCCAGCAGTTTCCTAGGACAGCCCTATCTTGAAGCTTTCTTT
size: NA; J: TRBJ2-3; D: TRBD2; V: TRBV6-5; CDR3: CASSYRGLAGADTQYF; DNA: TGTGCCAGCAGTTACAGGGGACTAGCGGGTGCAGATACGCAGTATTTT
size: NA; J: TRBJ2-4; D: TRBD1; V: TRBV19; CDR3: CASSIEPGQGAAKNIQYF; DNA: TGTGCCAGTAGTATAGAACCAGGACAGGGGGCGGCCAAAAACATTCAGTACTTC
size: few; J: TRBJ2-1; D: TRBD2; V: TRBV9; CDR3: CASSAELAEYNEQFF; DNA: TGTGCCAGCAGCGCCGAACTAGCGGAATACAATGAGCAGTTCTTC
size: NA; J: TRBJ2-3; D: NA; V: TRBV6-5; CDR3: CASSYSMQSTDTQYF; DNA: TGTGCCAGCAGTTACTCGATGCAGAGCACAGATACGCAGTATTTT
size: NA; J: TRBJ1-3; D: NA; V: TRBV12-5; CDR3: CASGLDIGNTIYF; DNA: TGTGCTAGTGGATTGGACATTGGAAACACCATATATTTT
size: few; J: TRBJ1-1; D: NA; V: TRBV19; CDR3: CASSIFGLGTEAFF; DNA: TGTGCCAGTAGTATTTTCGGACTCGGCACTGAAGCTTTCTTT
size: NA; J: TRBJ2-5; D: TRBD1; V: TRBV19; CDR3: CASSIGGGRSQETQYF; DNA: TGTGCCAGTAGTATAGGAGGGGGCAGATCCCAAGAGACCCAGTACTTC
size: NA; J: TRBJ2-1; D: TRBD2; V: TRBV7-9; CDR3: CASSPTSGRALVDEQFF; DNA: TGTGCCAGCAGCCCTACTAGCGGGAGGGCCCTTGTAGATGAGCAGTTCTTC
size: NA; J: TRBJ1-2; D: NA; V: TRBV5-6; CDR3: CASSFGQTYGYTF; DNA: TGTGCCAGCAGCTTTGGACAGACCTATGGCTACACCTTC
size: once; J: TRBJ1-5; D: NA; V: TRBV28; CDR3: CASNAGINQPQHF; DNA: TGTGCCAGCAATGCCGGGATCAATCAGCCCCAGCATTTT
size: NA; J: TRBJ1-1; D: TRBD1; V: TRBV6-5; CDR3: CALLLTGRTEAFF; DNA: TGTGCCTTACTTCTGACAGGGCGCACTGAAGCTTTCTTT
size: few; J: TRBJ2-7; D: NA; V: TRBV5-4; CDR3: CASSLGSSRYEQYF; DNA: TGTGCCAGCAGCTTGGGGTCTTCGCGCTACGAGCAGTACTTC
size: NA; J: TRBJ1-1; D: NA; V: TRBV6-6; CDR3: CASSSQGRQAFF; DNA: TGTGCCAGCAGTTCTCAGGGTCGGCAAGCTTTCTTT
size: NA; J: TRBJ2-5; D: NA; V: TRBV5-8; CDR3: CASSLTGSRWETQYF; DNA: TGTGCCAGCAGCTTGACGGGGTCTAGATGGGAGACCCAGTACTTC
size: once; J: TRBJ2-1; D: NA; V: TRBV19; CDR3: CASSIPQGNEQFF; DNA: TGTGCCAGTAGTATCCCGCAGGGGAATGAGCAGTTCTTC
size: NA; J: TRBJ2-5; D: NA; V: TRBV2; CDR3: CASSYTQETQYF; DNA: TGTGCCAGCAGTTACACACAAGAGACCCAGTACTTC
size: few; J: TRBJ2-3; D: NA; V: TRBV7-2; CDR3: CASSLFTGDTQYF; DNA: TGTGCCAGCAGCTTATTTACCGGGGATACGCAGTATTTT
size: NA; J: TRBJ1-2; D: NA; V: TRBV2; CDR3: CASSYGQTNGYTF; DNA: TGTGCCAGCAGCTATGGACAGACGAATGGCTACACCTTC
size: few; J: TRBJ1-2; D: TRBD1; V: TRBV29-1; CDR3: CSVERGDRGGYTF; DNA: TGCAGCGTTGAAAGGGGGGACAGGGGTGGCTACACCTTC
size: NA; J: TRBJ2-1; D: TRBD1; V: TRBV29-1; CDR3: CSVVKGASGYNEQFF; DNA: TGCAGCGTTGTCAAGGGGGCGTCAGGCTACAATGAGCAGTTCTTC
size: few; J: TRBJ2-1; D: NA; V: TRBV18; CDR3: CASSPSGDEQFF; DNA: TGTGCCAGCTCACCATCCGGTGATGAGCAGTTCTTC
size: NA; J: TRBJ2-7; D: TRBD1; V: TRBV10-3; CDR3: CATGGGGQGNFAYEQYF; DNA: TGTGCCACCGGCGGAGGGGGACAGGGGAATTTTGCCTACGAGCAGTACTTC
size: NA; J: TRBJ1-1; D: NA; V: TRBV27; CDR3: CASSPQMNTEAFF; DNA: TGTGCCAGCAGTCCGCAGATGAACACTGAAGCTTTCTTT
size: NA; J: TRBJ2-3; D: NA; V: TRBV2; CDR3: CASSGQVSTDTQYF; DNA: TGTGCCAGCAGTGGACAGGTTAGCACAGATACGCAGTATTTT
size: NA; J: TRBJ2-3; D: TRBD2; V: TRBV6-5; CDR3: CASHAPGGPPHTQYF; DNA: TGTGCCAGCCATGCCCCGGGAGGGCCTCCTCATACGCAGTATTTT
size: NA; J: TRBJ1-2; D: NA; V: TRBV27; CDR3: CASSLRGTANSNYGYTF; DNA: TGTGCCAGCAGTTTAAGGGGCACAGCGAATTCTAACTATGGCTACACCTTC
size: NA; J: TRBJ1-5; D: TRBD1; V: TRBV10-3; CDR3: CAISASAGGEPYQPQHF; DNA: TGTGCCATCAGTGCGTCGGCAGGGGGCGAACCATATCAGCCCCAGCATTTT
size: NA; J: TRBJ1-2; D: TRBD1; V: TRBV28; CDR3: CASNRGHGYTF; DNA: TGTGCCAGCAACAGGGGGCATGGCTACACCTTC
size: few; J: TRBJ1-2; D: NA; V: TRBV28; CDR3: CASMLTDYGYSF; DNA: TGTGCCAGCATGCTCACCGACTATGGCTACTCCTTC
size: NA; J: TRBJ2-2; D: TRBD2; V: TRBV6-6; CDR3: CASSWLAANTGELFF; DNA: TGTGCCAGCAGTTGGCTAGCGGCTAACACCGGGGAGCTGTTTTTT
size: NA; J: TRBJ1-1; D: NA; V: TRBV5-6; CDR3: CASSLGTPAEAFF; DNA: TGTGCCAGCAGCCTTGGGACTCCCGCTGAAGCTTTCTTT
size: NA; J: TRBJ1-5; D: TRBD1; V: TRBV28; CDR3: CASSDTGGRSNQPQHF; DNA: TGTGCCAGCAGTGACACAGGGGGTCGTAGCAATCAGCCCCAGCATTTT
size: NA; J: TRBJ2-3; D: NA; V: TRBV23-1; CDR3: CASSQPQGQRATDTQYF; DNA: TGCGCCAGCAGTCAGCCCCAGGGCCAAAGGGCCACAGATACGCAGTATTTT
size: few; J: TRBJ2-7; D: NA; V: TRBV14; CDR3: CASSPGLSNTYEQYF; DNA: TGTGCCAGCAGCCCCGGACTGAGTAACACCTACGAGCAGTACTTC
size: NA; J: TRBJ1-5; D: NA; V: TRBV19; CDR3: CASTSWGRDQPQHF; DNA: TGTGCCAGTACCTCCTGGGGGAGGGACCAGCCCCAGCATTTT
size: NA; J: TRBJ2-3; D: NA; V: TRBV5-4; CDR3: CASGLGGTPSTDTQYF; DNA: TGTGCCAGCGGCCTGGGCGGGACCCCGAGCACAGATACGCAGTATTTT
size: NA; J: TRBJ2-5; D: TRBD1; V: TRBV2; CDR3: CASHSPGGETQYF; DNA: TGTGCCAGCCATAGCCCAGGGGGAGAGACCCAGTACTTC
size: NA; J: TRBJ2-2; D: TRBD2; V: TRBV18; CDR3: CASSLGLAGASGELFF; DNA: TGTGCCAGCTCACTAGGACTAGCGGGAGCTTCCGGGGAGCTGTTTTTT